The 5 T cell receptor beta chains below all came from one sample that was sequenced in a study of T-cell memory formation after mild COVID-19. TCRdb recomputed calls from the 5' RACE reads with MiXCR, one row per CDR3 protein. The repertoire has about 290,000 distinct CDR3 sequences, approximately 15% of them found once; the top ten carry more than 20%. The specimen was PBMCs or a T cell subset sorted from them (not recorded which). The receptor set was obtained from a man younger than 35 who had mild COVID-19 (a few samples of this study predate the infection). Cell type and time point are not known.

This clonotype was counted ten times or more. This chain uses TRBV20-1 with TRBJ2-3; D may match TRBD1 or TRBD2 (5 bases each). The length of the CDR3 is 16 residues. Per germline, CDR1 DFQATT and CDR2 SNEGSKA (reference sequence). V lost 7 bases and J 1 base, leaving 21 bases between the germline ends. CDR3 nucleotides: TGCAGTGTTCGGCGTTGGAGGCAGGGCGGCACAGATACGCAGTATTTT. This translates into CSVRRWRQGGTDTQYF.

This clonotype was counted between two and nine times. The chain recombines TRBV7-9 with TRBJ1-2; no firm D call. CDR1 is SEHNR and CDR2 is FQNEAQ in the germline V gene (reference sequence). V was cut by 1 base and J by 6 bases, with 9 bases left in between. CDR3 size: 13 residues. CDR3 sequence: CASSLDRVNGYTF. As DNA, the CDR3 is TGTGCCAGCAGCTTAGACAGAGTAAATGGCTACACCTTC.

The rearrangement joins TRBV4-2 to TRBJ2-1, with D perhaps matching TRBD1 or TRBD2 (5 bases each). Germline CDR1 is LGHNA and CDR2 is YNFKEQ. V was trimmed by 4 bases and J by 5 bases, leaving 18 bases between them. The CDR3 is 16 amino acids. The CDR3 DNA sequence: TGTGCCAGCAGCCCGTCCGGGACGAAGCCGAACAATGAGCAGTTCTTC. It translates to CASSPSGTKPNNEQFF.

This clonotype was found a few times. The chain carries TRBV4-3 and TRBJ1-1; D gene ambiguous. Trimming left V 0 bases short and J 5 bases short, with 13 bases between. Germline V gene lookup returns CDR1 LGHNA and CDR2 YSLEER. This CDR3 is built from 15 residues. CDR3 amino acids: CASSQDFSRGTEAFF. The CDR3 DNA sequence: TGCGCCAGCAGCCAAGATTTTAGTCGAGGAACTGAAGCTTTCTTT.

V is TRBV10-2 and J is TRBJ1-1, with 7 positions matching TRBD1. The CDR3 is 12 residues long. Per germline, CDR1 WSHSY and CDR2 SAAADI. V was pared by 8 bases and J by 6 bases, with 6 bases of the junction left unmatched. This chain's CDR3 is CASFQGGAEAFF. For the CDR3, the DNA is TGCGCCAGCTTTCAGGGGGGGGCTGAAGCTTTCTTT.